This TCR beta chain appears in the sequencing data of a study of cytomegalovirus exposure and HLA in healthy donors. General study findings and limits: A few chains linked to CMV were shown in vitro to be specific for CMV antigens. A later analysis reportedly found fewer N-insertions in an Asian-associated ancestry cluster than the approximately 670-donor mean.

Concerning this clone: Its target is unknown.

The germline gives CDR1 LGHNA, CDR2 YNFKEQ. The germline V and J ends were trimmed by 0 bases and 5 bases, with 10 bases remaining between them. This CDR3 has 14 amino acids. Vbeta (60) and Jbeta (13) primers were used in the PCR. Clones were sequenced by immunoSEQ multiplex PCR, and TCRdb holds only the in-frame ones, with some missing. The sample has roughly 99,000 clones; just under 80% are singletons. The sample was PBMCs. The sequence came from a woman aged 40-49 years in good health and CMV-seronegative. The chain recombines TRBV4-2 with TRBJ2-5; D unresolved. The chain's CDR3 is CASSQEKLLETQYF. Here the CDR3 DNA reads TGTGCCAGCAGCCAAGAAAAGCTTCTGGAGACCCAGTACTTC.